Following are 2 T cell receptor beta chains from one sample sequenced in a study of blood T cells in healthy people across ages. It was with a sample-barcoded 5' primer and a J-beta primer mix that a second PCR of roughly 7 to 12 cycles was run. TCRdb analysed the 5' RACE reads with MiXCR anew, one entry per CDR3 protein. The sample has about 1.6 million distinct CDR3 sequences, 34% seen once; the top ten hold about 11%. Sequencing input: blood. The receptors originated from a woman under 40 in good health.

This clonotype was picked up many times. Compared with germline, one end of the junction differs, possibly owing to a read error. V and J are TRBV5-1 and TRBJ2-7, with 7 nucleotides matching TRBD2. The CDR3 has 15 amino acids. Germline values: CDR1 SGHRS, CDR2 YFSETQ. The DNA for the CDR3 is TGTGCCAGCAGCTTAGCGCCGGGAGGCTCCTACGAGCAGTACTTC. Encoded protein: CASSLAPGGSYEQYF.

This clonotype showed up just a few times. The V and J genes are TRBV21-1 and TRBJ1-1; the table's TRBD1 call for D was not verified on the DNA. TRBV21-1 is designated a pseudogene. The CDR3 runs to 15 residues. The CDR3, as DNA: TGTGCCAGCAGCAAAGGCCGGGGGCGCGACACTGAAGCTTTCTTT. Encoded protein: CASSKGRGRDTEAFF.